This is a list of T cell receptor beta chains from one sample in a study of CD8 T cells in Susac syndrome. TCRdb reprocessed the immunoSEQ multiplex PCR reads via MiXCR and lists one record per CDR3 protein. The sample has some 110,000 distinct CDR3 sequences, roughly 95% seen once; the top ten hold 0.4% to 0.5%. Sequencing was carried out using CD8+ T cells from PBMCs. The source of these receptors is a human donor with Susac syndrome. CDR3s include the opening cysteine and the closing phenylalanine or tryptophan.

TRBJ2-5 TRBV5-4 CASSLQGSLPQETQYF
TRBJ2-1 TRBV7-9 CASSAANEQFF
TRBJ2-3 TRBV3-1 CASSLMGGQDTQYF
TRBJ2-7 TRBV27 CASSRGATGHREQYF
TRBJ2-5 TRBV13 CASSHRDREETQYF
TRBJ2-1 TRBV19 CASSFIPNNEQFF
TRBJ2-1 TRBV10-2 CASSGTGRYNEQFF
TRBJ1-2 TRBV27 CASSSQGTAVYGYTF
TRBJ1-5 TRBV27 CASSNGTPNQPQHF
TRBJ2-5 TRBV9 CASSVWGQETQYF
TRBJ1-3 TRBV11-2 CASSLYRRGAAGNTIYF
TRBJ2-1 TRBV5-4 CASSWSGQGRNEQFF
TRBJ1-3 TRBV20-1 CSASGRDSGNTIYF
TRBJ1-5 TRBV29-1 CSVVVDNQPQHF
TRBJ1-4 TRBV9 CASSVEGGGLNEKLFF
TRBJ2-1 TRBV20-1 CSARQRGIYNEQFF
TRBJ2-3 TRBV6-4 CASSESGGRTDTQYF
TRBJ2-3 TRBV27 CASTMGTSGLGDTQYF
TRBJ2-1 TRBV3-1 CASSQYGTTWPNEQFF
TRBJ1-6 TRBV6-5 CASSSDGTRRHF
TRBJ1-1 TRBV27 CASSGRGPNTEAFF
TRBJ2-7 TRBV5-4 CASSWEGPNEQYF
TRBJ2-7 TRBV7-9 CASSQEGFSDEQYF
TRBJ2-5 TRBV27 CASRGDREETQYF
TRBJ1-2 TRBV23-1 CASSLGAGGCYGYTF
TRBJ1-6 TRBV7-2 CASSLVPGNSPLHF
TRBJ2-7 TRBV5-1 CASSLVGEDEQYF
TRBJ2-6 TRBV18 CASSPQGALSSGANVLTF
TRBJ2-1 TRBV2 CASTTGGYNEQFF
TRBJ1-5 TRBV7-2 CASSLGVLNQPQHF
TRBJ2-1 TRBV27 CASSLREEQFF
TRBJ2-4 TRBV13 CASSTTGEGANIQYF
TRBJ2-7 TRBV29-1 CSVAGGGSTYEQYF
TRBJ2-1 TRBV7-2 CASSRTSGGEDEQFF
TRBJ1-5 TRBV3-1 CASSHGHPKGNQPQHF
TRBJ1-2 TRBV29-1 CSVPHPGNYGYTF
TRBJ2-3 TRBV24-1 CATSDPRTDSTDTQYF
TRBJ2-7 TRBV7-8 CASSVYPRGRTYEQYF
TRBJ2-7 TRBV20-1 CSARDALGTYEQYF
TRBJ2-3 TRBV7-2 CAVTGTGLADTQYF
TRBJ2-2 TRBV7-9 CASSSRTSGEINTGELFF
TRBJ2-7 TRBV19 CASSILRDTVYEQYF
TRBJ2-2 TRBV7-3 CASSLTPGLADAGELFF
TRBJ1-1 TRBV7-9 CASSSSRAGNTEAFF
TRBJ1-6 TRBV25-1 CASSAGTEYNSPLHF
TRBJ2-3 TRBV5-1 CASSSGLAGYSTDTQYF
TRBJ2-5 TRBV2 CASSPLTGEETQYF
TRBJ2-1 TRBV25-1 CASSGDLNEQFF
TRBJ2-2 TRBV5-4 CASSLYPRVNTGELFF